This T cell receptor beta chain was sequenced during a study of shared clonotypes between healthy human individuals. Only in-frame clones appear in the TCRdb table, and some are missing; sequencing was by immunoSEQ multiplex PCR. The data contain roughly 1,600,000 clones, approximately 98.5% of them singletons. The sequence was collected from a man aged 30-40 years in good health. Sequencing was carried out using naive CD4+ T cells sorted from blood. Subset of the sample: CD45RA+ positively selected.

The CDR3 coding sequence is TGTGCCAGCTCATCGGCAGGGTCAGATACGCAGTATTTT. It specifies CASSSAGSDTQYF. This chain joins TRBV18 and TRBJ2-3; D may be TRBD1 (5 bases). V lost 5 bases and J 4 bases, leaving 10 bases between the germline ends. This CDR3 has 13 amino acids. Germline V gene lookup returns CDR1 KGHSH and CDR2 LQKENI.